This T cell receptor beta chain emerged from a study of blood T cells in healthy people across ages. Only a few counts were recorded for this clonotype. The antigen remains undetermined. PCR was performed a second time for roughly 7 to 12 cycles using a sample-barcoded 5' primer and a J-beta primer mix. No fewer than 2.5 million CDR3-containing paired-end reads came from each sample. MiXCR was run by TCRdb on the 5' RACE reads, yielding one entry per CDR3 protein. The sample carries 1,100,000 or so distinct CDR3 sequences, 35% to 50% recorded once. The CDR3 extends over 13 amino acids. V lost 2 bases and J lost 8; bases outside the gene matches: 1. Germline CDR1 is MDHEN and CDR2 is SYDVKM. Researchers collected about 9.1 milliliters of peripheral blood from every single donor. PBMCs, at least 6.5 million per sample, were isolated. General study points: PBMCs left unsorted prevented a conclusive naive versus antigen-experienced comparison.

This TCR was sampled from a woman in her fifties or sixties in good health. The rearrangement links TRBV28 to TRBJ2-4, with 9 bases identical to TRBD1. Sequencing was performed on blood. The CDR3 spells CASSLRQGDIQYF. The CDR3 nucleotides are TGTGCCAGCAGTTTACGACAGGGGGACATTCAGTACTTC.